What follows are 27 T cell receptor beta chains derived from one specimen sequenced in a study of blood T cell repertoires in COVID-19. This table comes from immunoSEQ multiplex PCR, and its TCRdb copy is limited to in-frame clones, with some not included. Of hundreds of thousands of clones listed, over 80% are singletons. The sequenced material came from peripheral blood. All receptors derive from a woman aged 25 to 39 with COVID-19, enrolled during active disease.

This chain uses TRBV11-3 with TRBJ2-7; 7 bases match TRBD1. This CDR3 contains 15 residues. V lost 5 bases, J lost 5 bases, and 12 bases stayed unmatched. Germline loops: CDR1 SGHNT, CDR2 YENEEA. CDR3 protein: CASSPGQLPGNEQYF. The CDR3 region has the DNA TGTGCCAGCAGCCCGGGACAGCTACCGGGGAACGAGCAGTACTTC.

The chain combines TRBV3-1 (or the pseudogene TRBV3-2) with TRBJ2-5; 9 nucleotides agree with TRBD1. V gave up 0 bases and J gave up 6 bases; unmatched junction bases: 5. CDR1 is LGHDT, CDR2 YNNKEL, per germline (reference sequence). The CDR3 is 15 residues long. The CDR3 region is CASSQDWDRVQTQYF. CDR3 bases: TGTGCCAGCAGCCAAGACTGGGACAGGGTTCAGACCCAGTACTTC.

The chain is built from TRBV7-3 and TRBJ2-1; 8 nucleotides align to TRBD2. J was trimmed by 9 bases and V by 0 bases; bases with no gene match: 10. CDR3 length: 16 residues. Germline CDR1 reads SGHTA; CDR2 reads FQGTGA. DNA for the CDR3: TGTGCCAGCAGCTTAACCCCCCAAACGGGAGGGGGTGAGCAGTTCTTC. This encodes CASSLTPQTGGGEQFF. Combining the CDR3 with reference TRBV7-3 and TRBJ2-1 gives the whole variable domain GAGVSQTPSNKVTEKGKYVELRCDPISGHTALYWYRQSLGQGPEFLIYFQGTGAADDSGLPNDRFFAVRPEGSVSTLKIQRTERGDSAVYLCASSLTPQTGGGEQFFGPGTRLTVL.

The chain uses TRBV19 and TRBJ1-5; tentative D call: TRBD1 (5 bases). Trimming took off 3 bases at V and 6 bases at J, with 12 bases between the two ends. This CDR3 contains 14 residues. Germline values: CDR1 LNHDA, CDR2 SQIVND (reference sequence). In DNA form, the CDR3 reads TGTGCCAGTAGTATTTCAACGGGGGTTCAGCCCCAGCATTTT. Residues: CASSISTGVQPQHF. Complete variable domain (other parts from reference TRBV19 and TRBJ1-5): DGGITQSPKYLFRKEGQNVTLSCEQNLNHDAMYWYRQDPGQGLRLIYYSQIVNDFQKGDIAEGYSVSREKKESFPLTVTSAQKNPTAFYLCASSISTGVQPQHFGDGTRLSIL.

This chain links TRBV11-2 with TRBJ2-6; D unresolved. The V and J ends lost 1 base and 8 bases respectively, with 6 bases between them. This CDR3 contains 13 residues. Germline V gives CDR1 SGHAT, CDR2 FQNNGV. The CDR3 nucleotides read TGTGCCAGCAGCTTAGTTCGGTCCAACGTCCTGACTTTC. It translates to CASSLVRSNVLTF.

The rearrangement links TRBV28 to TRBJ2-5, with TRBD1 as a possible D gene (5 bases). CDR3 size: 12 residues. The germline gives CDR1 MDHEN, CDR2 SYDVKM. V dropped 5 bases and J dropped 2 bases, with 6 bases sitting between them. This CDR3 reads CASSRQQETQYF. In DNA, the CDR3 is TGTGCCAGCAGTCGACAGCAAGAGACCCAGTACTTC.

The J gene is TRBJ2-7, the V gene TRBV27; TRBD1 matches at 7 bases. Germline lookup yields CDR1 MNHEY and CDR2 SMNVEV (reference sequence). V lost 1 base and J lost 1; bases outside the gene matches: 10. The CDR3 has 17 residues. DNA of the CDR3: TGTGCCAGCAGTTTATACGGGGTGGGGACAGAATCCTACGAGCAGTACTTC. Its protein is CASSLYGVGTESYEQYF.

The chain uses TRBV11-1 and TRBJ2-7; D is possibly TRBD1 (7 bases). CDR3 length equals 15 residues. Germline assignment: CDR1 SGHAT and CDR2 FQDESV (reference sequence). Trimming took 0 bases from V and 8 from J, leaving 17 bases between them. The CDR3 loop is CASSLAARGVAKQYF. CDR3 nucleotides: TGTGCCAGCAGCTTAGCGGCCAGGGGGGTAGCAAAGCAGTACTTC.

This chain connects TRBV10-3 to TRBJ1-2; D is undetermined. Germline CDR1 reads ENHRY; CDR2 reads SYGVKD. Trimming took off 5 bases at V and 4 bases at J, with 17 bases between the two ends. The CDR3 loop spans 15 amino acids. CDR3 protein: CAISYRAGIPYGYTF. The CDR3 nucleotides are TGTGCCATCAGTTACCGGGCCGGGATCCCCTATGGCTACACCTTC.

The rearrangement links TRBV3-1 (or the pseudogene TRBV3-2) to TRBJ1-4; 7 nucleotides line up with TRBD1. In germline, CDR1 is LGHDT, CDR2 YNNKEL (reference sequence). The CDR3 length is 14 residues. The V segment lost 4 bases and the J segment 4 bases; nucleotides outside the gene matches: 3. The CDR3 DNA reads TGTGCCAGCAGCCCGGGACAGAGTAATGAAAAACTGTTTTTT. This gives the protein CASSPGQSNEKLFF.

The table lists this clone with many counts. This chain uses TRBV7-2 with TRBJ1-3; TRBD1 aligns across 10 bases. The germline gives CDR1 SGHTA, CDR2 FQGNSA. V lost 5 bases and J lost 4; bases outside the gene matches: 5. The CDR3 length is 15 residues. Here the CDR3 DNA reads TGTGCCAGCAGCCGGACAGGGGGAGAGGGAAACACCATATATTTT. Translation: CASSRTGGEGNTIYF.

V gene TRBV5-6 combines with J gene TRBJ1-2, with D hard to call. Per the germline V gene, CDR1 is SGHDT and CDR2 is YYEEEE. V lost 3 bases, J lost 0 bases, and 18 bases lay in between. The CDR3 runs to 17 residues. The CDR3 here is CASSSPGGIDSNYGYTF. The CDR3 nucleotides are TGTGCCAGCAGCTCCCCGGGAGGCATTGACTCTAACTATGGCTACACCTTC.

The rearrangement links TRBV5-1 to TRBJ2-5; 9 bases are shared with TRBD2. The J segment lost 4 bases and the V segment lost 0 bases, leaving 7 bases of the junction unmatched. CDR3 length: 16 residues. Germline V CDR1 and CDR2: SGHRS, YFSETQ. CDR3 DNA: TGCGCCAGCAGCTTGGGTGGCGGGGGGGCCCGAGAGACCCAGTACTTC. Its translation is CASSLGGGGARETQYF.

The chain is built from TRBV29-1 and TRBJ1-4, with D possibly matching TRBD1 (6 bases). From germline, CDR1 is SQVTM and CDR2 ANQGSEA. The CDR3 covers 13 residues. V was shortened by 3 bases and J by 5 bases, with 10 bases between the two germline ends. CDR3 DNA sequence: TGCAGCGTTGATGGGACACCCAATGAAAAACTGTTTTTT. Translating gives CSVDGTPNEKLFF.

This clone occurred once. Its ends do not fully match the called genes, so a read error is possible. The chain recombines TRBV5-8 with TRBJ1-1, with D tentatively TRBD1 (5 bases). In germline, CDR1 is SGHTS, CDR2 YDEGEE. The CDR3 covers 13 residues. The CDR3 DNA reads TGTGCCAGCAGTTTGGACAAGAACACTGAAGCTTTCTTT. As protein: CASSLDKNTEAFF. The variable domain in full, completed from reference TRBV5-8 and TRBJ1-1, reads EAGVTQSPTHLIKTRGQQATLRCSPISGHTSVYWYQQALGLGLQFLLWYDEGEERNRGNFPPRFSGRQFPNYSSELNVNALELEDSALYLCASSLDKNTEAFFGQGTRLTVV.

CDR3 amino acids: CASSAGGQIYEQYF. CDR3 coding DNA: TGTGCCAGCAGTGCCGGAGGACAGATCTACGAGCAGTACTTC. V is TRBV2 and J is TRBJ2-7, with a weak D call TRBD1 (6 bases). Trimming took off 4 bases at V and 3 bases at J, with 13 bases between the two ends. CDR3 length: 14 amino acids. The V gene's germline CDR1 is SNHLY and CDR2 FYNNEI.

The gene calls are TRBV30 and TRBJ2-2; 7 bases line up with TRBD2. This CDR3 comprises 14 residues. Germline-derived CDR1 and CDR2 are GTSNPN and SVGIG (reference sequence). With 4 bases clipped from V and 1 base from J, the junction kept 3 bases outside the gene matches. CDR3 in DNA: TGTGCCTGGAATCGGGGGGTGAACACCGGGGAGCTGTTTTTT. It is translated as CAWNRGVNTGELFF. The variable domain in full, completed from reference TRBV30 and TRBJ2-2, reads SQTIHQWPATLVQPVGSPLSLECTVEGTSNPNLYWYRQAAGRGLQLLFYSVGIGQISSEVPQNLSASRPQDRQFILSSKKLLLSDSGFYLCAWNRGVNTGELFFGEGSRLTVL.

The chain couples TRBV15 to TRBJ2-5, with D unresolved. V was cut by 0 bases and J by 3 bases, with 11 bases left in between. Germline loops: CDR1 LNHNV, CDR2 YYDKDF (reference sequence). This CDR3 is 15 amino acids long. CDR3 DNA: TGTGCCACCAGCAGAGAGGGTCAGGTAGAAGAGACCCAGTACTTC. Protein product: CATSREGQVEETQYF.

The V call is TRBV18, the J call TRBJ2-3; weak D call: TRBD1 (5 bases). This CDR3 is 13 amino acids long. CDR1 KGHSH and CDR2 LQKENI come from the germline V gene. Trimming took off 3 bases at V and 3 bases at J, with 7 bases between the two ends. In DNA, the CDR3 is TGTGCCAGCTCACCCTCAGGGACAGATACGCAGTATTTT. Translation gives CASSPSGTDTQYF.

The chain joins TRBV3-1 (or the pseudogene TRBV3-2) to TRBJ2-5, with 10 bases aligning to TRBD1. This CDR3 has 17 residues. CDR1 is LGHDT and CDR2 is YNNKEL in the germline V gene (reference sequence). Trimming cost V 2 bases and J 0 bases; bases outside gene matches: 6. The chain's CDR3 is CASSQQDRGLYQETQYF. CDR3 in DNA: TGTGCCAGCAGCCAACAAGACAGGGGGCTTTACCAAGAGACCCAGTACTTC.

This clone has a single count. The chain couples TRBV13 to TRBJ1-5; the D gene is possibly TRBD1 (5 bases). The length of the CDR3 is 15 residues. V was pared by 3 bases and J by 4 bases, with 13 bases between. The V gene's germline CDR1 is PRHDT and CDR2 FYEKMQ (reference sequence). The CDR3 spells CASSFRGSGNQPQHF. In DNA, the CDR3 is TGTGCCAGCAGCTTCCGGGGGTCGGGGAATCAGCCCCAGCATTTT.

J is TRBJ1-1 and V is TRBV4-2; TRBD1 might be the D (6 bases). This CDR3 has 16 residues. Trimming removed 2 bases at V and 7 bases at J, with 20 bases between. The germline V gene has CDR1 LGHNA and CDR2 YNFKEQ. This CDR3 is CASSQRGGMGLGEAFF. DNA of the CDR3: TGTGCCAGCAGCCAACGGGGGGGCATGGGGCTCGGTGAAGCTTTCTTT.

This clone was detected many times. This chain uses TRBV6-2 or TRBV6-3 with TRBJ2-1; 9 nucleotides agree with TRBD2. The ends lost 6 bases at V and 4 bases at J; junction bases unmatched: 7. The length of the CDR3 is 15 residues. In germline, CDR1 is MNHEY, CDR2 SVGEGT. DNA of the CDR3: TGTGCCAGCAGCTATAGCGGGAGTAGATACAATGAGCAGTTCTTC. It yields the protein CASSYSGSRYNEQFF.

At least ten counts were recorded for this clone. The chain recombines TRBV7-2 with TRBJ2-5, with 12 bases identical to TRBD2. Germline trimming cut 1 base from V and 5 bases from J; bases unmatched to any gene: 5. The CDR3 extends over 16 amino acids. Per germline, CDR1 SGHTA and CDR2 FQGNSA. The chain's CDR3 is CASSLGLAGAAETQYF. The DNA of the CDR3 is TGTGCCAGCAGCTTAGGACTAGCGGGGGCCGCGGAGACCCAGTACTTC.

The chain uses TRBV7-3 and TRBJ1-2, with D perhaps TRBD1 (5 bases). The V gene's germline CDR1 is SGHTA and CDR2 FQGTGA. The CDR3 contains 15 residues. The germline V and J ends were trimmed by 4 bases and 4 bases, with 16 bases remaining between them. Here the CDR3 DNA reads TGTGCCAGCAGCTCATCCCAGGGTTCCCTCTATGGCTACACCTTC. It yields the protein CASSSSQGSLYGYTF.

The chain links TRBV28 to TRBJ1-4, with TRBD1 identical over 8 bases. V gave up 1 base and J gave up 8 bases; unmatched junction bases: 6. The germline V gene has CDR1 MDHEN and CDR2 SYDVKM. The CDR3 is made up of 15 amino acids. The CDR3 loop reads CASSLFGQGREKLFF. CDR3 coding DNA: TGTGCCAGCAGTTTATTTGGACAGGGACGGGAAAAACTGTTTTTT.

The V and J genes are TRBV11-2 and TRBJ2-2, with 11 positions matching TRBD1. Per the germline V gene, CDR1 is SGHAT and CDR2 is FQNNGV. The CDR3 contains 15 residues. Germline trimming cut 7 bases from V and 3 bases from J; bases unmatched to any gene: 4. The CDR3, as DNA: TGTGCCAGCACGCCGGGACAGGGGGACACCGGGGAGCTGTTTTTT. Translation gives CASTPGQGDTGELFF.